These T cell receptor beta chains were read from a single sample in a study of T cell responses to AZD1222 COVID-19 vaccine. The protocol was immunoSEQ multiplex PCR, while the TCRdb copy is restricted to in-frame clones and leaves out a portion. The repertoire includes approximately 150,000 clones, roughly nine tenths of them detected once, and 1.5% to 2% sits in the top ten. This sample comprised peripheral blood, obtained on day 0 of AZD1222 vaccination. These receptor sequences come from an adult in good health. CDR3s include the opening cysteine and the closing phenylalanine or tryptophan. A D gene is named only where the DNA matches it firmly.

v_gene	len	j_gene	d_gene	CDR3aa
TRBV6-2/TRBV6-3	14	TRBJ1-2	-	CASSYGGGNYGYTF
TRBV27	14	TRBJ2-7	TRBD1	CASSLRQGAGEQYF
TRBV11-2	16	TRBJ1-5	TRBD1	CASSLMTGEGNQPQHF
TRBV7-9	14	TRBJ2-5	-	CASSTDAGVETQYF
TRBV5-1	15	TRBJ1-1	TRBD1	CASSQVQGAGTEAFF
TRBV5-8	14	TRBJ2-5	-	CASSFSGRQETQYF
TRBV5-6	16	TRBJ1-3	-	CASSLVSVTIGNTIYF
TRBV4-2	15	TRBJ2-1	TRBD2	CASSPRESSYNEQFF
TRBV24-1	15	TRBJ2-5	TRBD1	CATSDLGTGGETQYF
TRBV19	13	TRBJ1-1	-	CASSTTDRRGDLF
TRBV7-2	15	TRBJ2-1	-	CASSLLYRTSNEQFF
TRBV20-1	8	TRBJ2-1	-	CSASGQFF
TRBV11-2	16	TRBJ1-2	TRBD1	CASSRGDRGRSHGYTF
TRBV6-6	16	TRBJ2-3	-	CASSKRTETSTDTQYF
TRBV6-1	13	TRBJ2-1	-	CASSEARGYEQFF
TRBV5-5	16	TRBJ1-2	-	CASSLPPGPARSGYTF
TRBV3-1/TRBV3-2	11	TRBJ2-7	-	CASSHLHEQYF
TRBV9	14	TRBJ1-4	-	CASSVGTPNEKLFF
TRBV6-4	13	TRBJ1-1	-	CASSAYPNTEAFF
TRBV14	11	TRBJ2-2	-	CASSHSGELFF
TRBV6-5	14	TRBJ2-7	TRBD2	CASTPTSGPYEQYF
TRBV6-2/TRBV6-3	15	TRBJ2-7	TRBD1	CASSSPGDSSYEQYF
TRBV3-1/TRBV3-2	16	TRBJ2-3	-	CASARNGARSTDTQYF
TRBV4-1	13	TRBJ2-7	-	CASSQAPADEQYF
TRBV6-2/TRBV6-3	17	TRBJ2-3	TRBD2	CASSTIGLAGGRDTQYF
TRBV5-4	13	TRBJ1-2	-	CASSSRDGYGYTF
TRBV7-3	17	TRBJ2-3	TRBD2	CASSPRWLAGEGDTQYF
TRBV6-5	12	TRBJ2-2	-	CASRAVYGELFF
TRBV7-3	15	TRBJ1-6	TRBD1	CASSSGTGGNSPLHF
TRBV3-1/TRBV3-2	17	TRBJ2-7	TRBD2	CASSLSFTAGSSYEQYF